A single sample gave rise to the 21 T cell receptor beta chains below, sequenced in a study of shared clonotypes between healthy human individuals. Sequencing was performed with immunoSEQ multiplex PCR; in TCRdb, only in-frame clones are kept and a portion is missing. The sample lists approximately 350,000 clones, about 97% occurring once. Sequenced sample: memory CD8+ T cells sorted from blood. As to subset: CD45RO+ cells pooled with CCR7-negative TemRA cells. These receptors were obtained from a man in his thirties or forties in good health.

The count of this clone is one. V gene TRBV11-2 combines with J gene TRBJ2-1; TRBD2 matches at 9 bases. The germline V gene encodes CDR1 SGHAT and CDR2 FQNNGV. Trimming cost V 5 bases and J 9 bases; bases outside gene matches: 5. The CDR3 spans 13 residues. CDR3 in DNA: TGTGCCAGCAGCCCGGGACTAGCAGGTGAGCAGTTCTTC. Residues: CASSPGLAGEQFF.

With regard to this clone: In the same sample, other DNA sequences code for this CDR3. The chain recombines TRBV5-4 with TRBJ2-3; no firm D call. The germline gives CDR1 SGHNT, CDR2 YYREEE (reference sequence). V dropped 0 bases and J dropped 4 bases, with 6 bases sitting between them. CDR3 length equals 13 residues. CDR3 in amino acids: CASSLGGADTQYF. The CDR3 DNA reads as TGTGCCAGCAGCTTGGGTGGGGCAGATACGCAGTATTTT.

This clone was found once. The V call is TRBV28, the J call TRBJ2-3; 11 bases match TRBD2. The CDR3 contains 17 residues. Losses at the gene ends were 3 bases for V and 0 bases for J; bases not matched to a gene: 5. Germline V gene lookup returns CDR1 MDHEN and CDR2 SYDVKM. The chain's CDR3 is CASSFSWTSGSTDTQYF. CDR3 in DNA: TGTGCCAGCAGTTTCTCCTGGACTAGCGGGAGCACAGATACGCAGTATTTT. Complete variable domain (other parts from reference TRBV28 and TRBJ2-3): DVKVTQSSRYLVKRTGEKVFLECVQDMDHENMFWYRQDPGLGLRLIYFSYDVKMKEKGDIPEGYSVSREKKERFSLILESASTNQTSMYLCASSFSWTSGSTDTQYFGPGTRLTVL.

Regarding this clone: Within the sample, other DNA sequences also encode this same CDR3. The chain joins TRBV27 to TRBJ2-7; no clear D. The V gene lost 3 bases and the J gene lost 2 bases, with 8 bases spanning the gap. The CDR3 has 13 residues. Per germline, CDR1 MNHEY and CDR2 SMNVEV (reference sequence). The CDR3 DNA reads as TGTGCCAGCAGTTTGGGCAGACCCTACGAGCAGTACTTC. It codes for CASSLGRPYEQYF.

V is TRBV15 and J is TRBJ2-7; 8 nucleotides line up with TRBD1. The CDR3 has 14 amino acids. V lost 5 bases, J lost 0 bases, and 3 bases stayed unmatched. Germline CDR1 reads LNHNV; CDR2 reads YYDKDF (reference sequence). The CDR3 region is CATSRRGLSYEQYF. CDR3 nucleotide sequence: TGTGCCACCAGCCGCAGGGGGCTCTCCTACGAGCAGTACTTC.

The rearrangement joins TRBV30 to TRBJ2-7; D is unclear. The CDR3 sequence is 13 residues long. The ends were cut back, 3 bases at V and 0 bases at J, with 9 bases in the middle. Per the germline V gene, CDR1 is GTSNPN and CDR2 is SVGIG (reference sequence). The CDR3 is CAWRSWSSYEQYF. CDR3 DNA: TGTGCCTGGAGGAGTTGGTCCTCCTACGAGCAGTACTTC.

This chain connects TRBV30 to TRBJ2-1, with no clear D. Trimming stripped 0 bases from V and 8 bases from J, with 14 bases between. The CDR3 extends over 14 amino acids. Germline CDR1 and CDR2: GTSNPN and SVGIG (reference sequence). The CDR3 is CAWSVLTYADEQFF. The CDR3 DNA reads TGTGCCTGGAGTGTCCTGACTTATGCTGATGAGCAGTTCTTC.

The chain links TRBV19 to TRBJ1-3, with a possible D match to TRBD1 (5 bases). The germline V gene has CDR1 LNHDA and CDR2 SQIVND (reference sequence). The CDR3 runs 14 residues. With 4 bases removed from V and 4 bases from J, the gap between germline ends came to 11 bases. The CDR3 DNA is TGTGCCAGTAGTAAGAGGGACCGCGGAAACACCATATATTTT. Amino acid sequence: CASSKRDRGNTIYF.

The gene calls are TRBV28 and TRBJ2-1; 9 bases map to TRBD2. With V trimmed by 4 bases and J by 6 bases, 13 bases remained unmatched. This CDR3 spans 17 amino acids. Germline values: CDR1 MDHEN, CDR2 SYDVKM. The CDR3 spells CASSYTLAGPIVNEQFF. CDR3 nucleotide sequence: TGTGCCAGCAGTTACACCCTAGCGGGGCCGATCGTCAATGAGCAGTTCTTC.

The V call is TRBV28, the J call TRBJ2-3; 10 positions match TRBD2. The CDR3 consists of 15 residues. V was pared by 4 bases and J by 1 base, with 2 bases of the junction left unmatched. Looked up from germline, CDR1 is MDHEN and CDR2 is SYDVKM. The CDR3 reads CASSSGTSGTDTQYF. The DNA of the CDR3 is TGTGCCAGCAGTTCCGGGACTAGCGGCACAGATACGCAGTATTTT.

The CDR3 is CASSPRLRETQYF. The CDR3 bases are TGTGCCAGCAGCCCCCGTCTCCGGGAGACCCAGTACTTC. This chain joins TRBV11-2 and TRBJ2-5; D is unclear. Germline CDR1 and CDR2: SGHAT and FQNNGV. The germline V and J ends were trimmed by 5 bases and 5 bases, with 12 bases remaining between them. This CDR3 spans 13 amino acids.

This chain links TRBV28 with TRBJ2-7; D may be TRBD2 (5 bases). The V and J ends lost 6 bases and 6 bases respectively, with 12 bases between them. The CDR3 has 12 residues. CDR1 is MDHEN and CDR2 is SYDVKM in the germline V gene. Here the CDR3 reads CASRPDSGEQYF. The CDR3 region has the DNA TGTGCCAGCAGGCCGGACTCCGGCGAGCAGTACTTC.

Regarding this clone: Other nucleotide sequences from this sample produce the same CDR3. V gene TRBV10-3 combines with J gene TRBJ2-2; D gene unclear. CDR3 length equals 11 residues. Germline CDR1 is ENHRY and CDR2 is SYGVKD. V was shortened by 6 bases and J by 3 bases, with 2 bases between the two germline ends. The CDR3 DNA reads as TGTGCCATCAGGGACACCGGGGAGCTGTTTTTT. It translates to CAIRDTGELFF.

This clone was observed once. The rearrangement links TRBV5-6 to TRBJ2-4; unclear D gene. V lost 0 bases, J lost 0 bases, and 13 bases lay in between. The CDR3 contains 17 residues. CDR1 and CDR2 from the germline V gene are SGHDT and YYEEEE. The CDR3 sequence: CASSLAFLGLAKNIQYF. CDR3 sequence (DNA): TGTGCCAGCAGCTTGGCCTTTCTAGGTTTAGCCAAAAACATTCAGTACTTC.

The chain has TRBV14 and TRBJ1-2; the D is unclear. V gave up 4 bases and J gave up 4 bases, with 10 bases separating them. Germline assignment: CDR1 SGHDN and CDR2 FVKESK. CDR3 length: 13 residues. CDR3 bases: TGTGCCAGCAGCCCGTTTAGGATCTATGGCTACACCTTC. Amino acid sequence: CASSPFRIYGYTF.

This clone was seen just once. The gene calls are TRBV9 and TRBJ2-1, with 13 bases fitting TRBD2. Looked up from germline, CDR1 is SGDLS and CDR2 is YYNGEE. V lost 0 bases and J lost 9; bases outside the gene matches: 0. The CDR3 loop spans 14 amino acids. CDR3 nucleotide sequence: TGTGCCAGCAGCGTAGGGACTAGCGGGAGTGAGCAGTTCTTC. It encodes CASSVGTSGSEQFF.

The rearrangement joins TRBV15 to TRBJ1-1; TRBD1 matches 7 bases. In germline, CDR1 is LNHNV, CDR2 YYDKDF (reference sequence). This CDR3 comprises 13 residues. Unmatched junction bases numbered 4, after V lost 3 bases and J lost 6 bases. The CDR3 is CATSSHRGAEAFF. The DNA for the CDR3 is TGTGCCACCAGCAGCCACAGGGGAGCTGAAGCTTTCTTT.

The chain recombines TRBV4-1 with TRBJ2-7; D not certain. Germline loops: CDR1 MGHRA, CDR2 YSYEKL. The CDR3 sequence is 14 residues long. Trimming stripped 4 bases from V and 1 base from J, with 11 bases between. The CDR3 DNA is TGCGCCAGCAGCCTTCCCGGGTGGTCCTACGAGCAGTACTTC. This gives the protein CASSLPGWSYEQYF.

This rearrangement joins TRBV29-1 to TRBJ2-7; possible D gene TRBD1, 6 bases. This CDR3 comprises 13 residues. CDR1 is SQVTM and CDR2 is ANQGSEA in the germline V gene. V was pared by 4 bases and J by 5 bases, with 15 bases between. The CDR3 region is CSVGRGPLDEQYF. In DNA, the CDR3 is TGCAGCGTTGGCAGGGGTCCCTTGGACGAGCAGTACTTC.

The V call is TRBV5-4, the J call TRBJ2-1; 11 bases fit TRBD2. J was trimmed by 5 bases and V by 4 bases; bases with no gene match: 2. Looked up from germline, CDR1 is SGHNT and CDR2 is YYREEE (reference sequence). The CDR3 spans 14 residues. In nucleotides, the CDR3 is TGTGCCAGCAGCCGGGGACTAGCGGACAATGAGCAGTTCTTC. It translates to CASSRGLADNEQFF.

A single count supports this clone. V gene TRBV18 combines with J gene TRBJ2-7; TRBD2 agrees at 8 bases. The germline V gene encodes CDR1 KGHSH and CDR2 LQKENI. The CDR3 consists of 16 residues. V shed 5 bases and J 0 bases; nucleotides not matched to a gene: 9. The CDR3 bases are TGTGCCAGCTCAGAACTTAGCGGGGTCAGCTCCTACGAGCAGTACTTC. Translating it yields CASSELSGVSSYEQYF.